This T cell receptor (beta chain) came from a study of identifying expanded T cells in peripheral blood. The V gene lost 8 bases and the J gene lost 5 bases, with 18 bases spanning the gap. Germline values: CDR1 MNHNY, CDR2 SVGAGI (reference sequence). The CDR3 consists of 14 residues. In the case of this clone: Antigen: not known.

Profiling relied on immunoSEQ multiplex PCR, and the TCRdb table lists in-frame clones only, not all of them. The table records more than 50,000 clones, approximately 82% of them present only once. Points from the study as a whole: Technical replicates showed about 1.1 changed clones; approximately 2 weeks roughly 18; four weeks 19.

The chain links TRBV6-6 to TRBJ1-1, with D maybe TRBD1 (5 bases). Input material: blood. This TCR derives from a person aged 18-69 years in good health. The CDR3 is CASGPTQGLTEAFF. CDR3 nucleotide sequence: TGTGCCAGCGGACCCACGCAGGGTCTTACTGAAGCTTTCTTT.